This T cell receptor beta chain was sequenced in a study of regulatory T cells. Whole-study findings and limits: Hydrophobic residues at CDR3 positions 6 and 7 were enriched in conventional CD4+ T cells of CD3G-deficient patients. In patients, unique TRB V-J pairs were restricted and V/J usage skewed, especially in Tregs.

Every patient with CD3G deficiency had evidence of autoimmunity. Patients aged 2 to 39 years had fewer naive and more memory CD4+ and CD8+ T cells. Sorting split CD4+ cells into CD25-high CD127-low Tregs and CD25-low CD127-high conventional T cells. Primers: 52 TRBV forward and 13 TRBJ reverse. Sequencing was performed with immunoSEQ multiplex PCR; in TCRdb, only in-frame clones are kept and a portion is missing. The sample includes tens of thousands of clones, 80% to 95% of them seen just once. Trimming took off 0 bases at V and 1 base at J, with 12 bases between the two ends. The CDR3 spans 16 residues. Per germline, CDR1 MNHNY and CDR2 SVGAGI (reference sequence). The count of this clone is one. Its antigen is unidentified.

This clonotype originated in a person aged 18-35 years with CD3G deficiency. V is TRBV6-6 and J is TRBJ1-1; D ambiguous. The sample consisted of conventional CD4+ T cells sorted from blood. CDR3 region: CASSYSTGRGNTEAFF. The CDR3 DNA reads as TGTGCCAGCAGTTACTCGACGGGCCGAGGGAACACTGAAGCTTTCTTT.